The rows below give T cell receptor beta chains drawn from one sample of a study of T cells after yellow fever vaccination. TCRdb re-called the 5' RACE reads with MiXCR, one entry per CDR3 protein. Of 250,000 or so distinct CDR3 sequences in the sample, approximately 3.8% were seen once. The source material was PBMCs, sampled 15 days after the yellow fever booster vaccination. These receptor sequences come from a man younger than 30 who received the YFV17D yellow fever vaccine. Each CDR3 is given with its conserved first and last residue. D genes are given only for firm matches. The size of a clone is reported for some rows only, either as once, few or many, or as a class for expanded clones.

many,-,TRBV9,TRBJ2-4,TGTGCCAGCAGCGTAGGGGTGTTAGCGTGGAACATTCAGTACTTC,CASSVGVLAWNIQYF
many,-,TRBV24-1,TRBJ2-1,TGTGCCACCAGTGATGGGGGAGACAATGAGCAGTTCTTC,CATSDGGDNEQFF
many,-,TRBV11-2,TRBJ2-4,TGTGCCAGCAGCGTGGTCGGACGGCCAAACATTCAGTACTTC,CASSVVGRPNIQYF
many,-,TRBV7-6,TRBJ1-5,TGTGCCAGCAGTTCAGACAGAGGTAGAGATCAGCCCCAGCATTTT,CASSSDRGRDQPQHF
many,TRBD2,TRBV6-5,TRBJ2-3,TGTGCCAGCAGCTCGCTAGCAGCGGGGGGGCCGAAAGATACGCAGTATTTT,CASSSLAAGGPKDTQYF
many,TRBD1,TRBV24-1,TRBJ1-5,TGTGCCACCAGGGGACAGAATCAGCCCCAGCATTTT,CATRGQNQPQHF
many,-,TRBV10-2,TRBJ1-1,TGCGCCAGCAGTGAGTCGGAGGATGAAGCTTTCTTT,CASSESEDEAFF
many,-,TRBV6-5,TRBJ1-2,TGTGCCAGCAGTGGGACGGCTGGGGGTCTCGATGGCTACACCTTC,CASSGTAGGLDGYTF
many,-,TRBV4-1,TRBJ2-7,TGCGCCAGCAGCCAAGCGGGATTGTCCTACGAGCAGTACTTC,CASSQAGLSYEQYF
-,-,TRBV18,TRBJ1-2,TGTGACTGCTCCGGGACTTCAGTCTATGGCTACACCTTC,CDCSGTSVYGYTF
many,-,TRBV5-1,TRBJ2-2,TGCGCCAGCAGCCCACTTATCACCGGGGAGCTGTTTTTT,CASSPLITGELFF